The 4 T cell receptor beta chains listed next were all sequenced from one sample in a study of metastatic and nonmetastatic thyroid tumors. Prior to thyroid surgery, none of the patients had received any treatment. TCRdb reprocessed the PCR reads using MiXCR. The top ten hold more than 12% of the sample, which has fewer than 2,500 clones, about 10% seen once. Sequenced material: tumor tissue. The receptors were sampled from a female donor with papillary thyroid cancer or a benign thyroid nodule (not recorded which). Some clones in this sample may be carry-over from other donors' samples.

The gene calls are TRBV20-1 and TRBJ1-1; unclear D gene. The V gene's germline CDR1 is DFQATT and CDR2 SNEGSKA (reference sequence). CDR3 length: 16 residues. V was cut by 3 bases and J by 2 bases, with 19 bases left in between. CDR3 in amino acids: CSASQVGVARNTEAFF. DNA for the CDR3: TGCAGTGCTAGCCAGGTCGGCGTGGCGAGAAACACTGAAGCTTTCTTT.

This clone is classed as large. The genes are TRBV6-1 and TRBJ1-2; D is perhaps TRBD1 (5 bases). The V gene lost 11 bases and the J gene lost 4 bases, with 14 bases spanning the gap. The CDR3 is 12 residues long. CDR1 and CDR2 (germline): MNHNS, SASEGT. The CDR3 loop is CALGGTFYGYTF. The DNA of the CDR3 is TGTGCCTTAGGAGGGACCTTCTATGGCTACACCTTC.

This clone was seen many times. The chain employs TRBV29-1 and TRBJ1-5; 8 bases fit TRBD1. The trim removed 7 bases at V and 7 bases at J, leaving 6 bases unmatched. CDR1 and CDR2 (germline): SQVTM, ANQGSEA. The CDR3 consists of 12 residues. In DNA form, the CDR3 reads TGCAGCGCTGGGACAGGCGGACAGCCCCAGCATTTT. Its translation: CSAGTGGQPQHF.

This clone is medium-sized within its sample. The chain has TRBV10-3 and TRBJ1-2; D is uncertain. V gave up 3 bases and J gave up 0 bases, with 14 bases separating them. This CDR3 has 16 amino acids. Germline V lookup: CDR1 ENHRY, CDR2 SYGVKD. The CDR3 coding sequence is TGTGCCATCAGTGAAATTCCTAGACGGACTAACTATGGCTACACCTTC. Protein sequence: CAISEIPRRTNYGYTF.